This is a list of T cell receptor beta chains from one sample in a study of T cells in Graves' hyperthyroidism and ophthalmopathy. In TCRdb, the multiplex PCR reads were re-called with MiXCR into one record per CDR3 protein. The table shows nearly 600,000 distinct CDR3 sequences, with approximately 15% occurring only once. Input material: blood. The receptors derive from a woman aged 30 to 39 with Graves' hyperthyroidism that later progressed to Graves' ophthalmopathy. Each CDR3 is given without its conserved first and last residue. A D gene is named only where the DNA matches it firmly.

v_gene	j_gene	d_gene	CDR3aa
TRBV30	TRBJ1-5	.	AWSFGLTSYSNQPQH
TRBV5-1	TRBJ2-5	TRBD1	VSRAGTGGETQY
TRBV18	TRBJ1-2	TRBD1	ASSPFFRDSSNYGYT
TRBV20-1	TRBJ1-6	TRBD1	SARDPGQGNSPLH
TRBV13	TRBJ1-1	TRBD1	ASSLGLWGTGELGTEAF
TRBV28	TRBJ1-4	.	ASSSGGNEKLF
TRBV9	TRBJ1-1	.	ASSVGVGVSNTEAF
TRBV28	TRBJ2-7	TRBD1	ASSFGTGGTYEQY
TRBV6-1	TRBJ2-7	TRBD2	ASKDSGRANHEQY
TRBV20-1	TRBJ1-3	TRBD1	SARPGTANRGDSGNTIY
TRBV20-1	TRBJ2-5	.	SARDTGVRETQY
TRBV9	TRBJ2-2	TRBD2	ASSGLGTGELF
TRBV7-7	TRBJ2-2	.	ASSAQGSGTGELF
TRBV20-1	TRBJ2-2	.	SARDWGLTNTGELF
TRBV7-9	TRBJ1-4	.	ASLAPTNEKLF
TRBV7-2	TRBJ2-2	TRBD2	ASSRTSGGGELF
TRBV12-3/TRBV12-4	TRBJ2-3	TRBD2	ASSRLAATSTDTQY
TRBV11-3	TRBJ2-7	.	ASSLATKGHEQY
TRBV5-5	TRBJ2-3	TRBD2	ASSGGLAGGLAGTDTQY
TRBV6-1	TRBJ1-5	TRBD1	ATDRDRGFQPQH
TRBV20-1	TRBJ2-6	.	SATSGVGANVLT
TRBV30	TRBJ2-7	TRBD2	AWDDGLAGGYEQY
TRBV19	TRBJ2-7	TRBD2	ASSLREAPLEQY
TRBV3-1	TRBJ2-7	.	ASSQDRAGRLYEQY
TRBV9	TRBJ2-1	TRBD1	ASSGPGTGKSNEQF
TRBV19	TRBJ1-5	TRBD1	ASSNTGTATWPQH
TRBV2	TRBJ2-1	TRBD2	ASMHRGVPLYNEQF
TRBV20-1	TRBJ1-1	TRBD1	SARRQGNTEAF
TRBV28	TRBJ2-1	.	ASREGLGSYNEQF
TRBV6-2/TRBV6-3	TRBJ1-4	.	ASSSVSRGTLNEKLF
TRBV19	TRBJ1-5	.	ASSPLGRNQPQH
TRBV27	TRBJ1-4	.	ASSLRQAMGEKLF
TRBV7-2	TRBJ2-7	.	ASSLEEIRGEQY
TRBV7-9	TRBJ2-7	TRBD2	ASSYPSGRAGEQY
TRBV30	TRBJ1-1	.	AWSVYRNTEAF
TRBV9	TRBJ2-2	.	ASSPRGATTGELF
TRBV7-2	TRBJ1-1	TRBD1	ASSVGQVNTEAF
TRBV6-2/TRBV6-3	TRBJ1-1	.	ASEGQNTEAF
TRBV6-1	TRBJ2-7	TRBD1	ASSPTGGRYEQY
TRBV27	TRBJ2-7	TRBD2	ASSPRGGISYEQY
TRBV24-1	TRBJ2-7	TRBD2	ATSDRGGAAHEQY
TRBV5-1	TRBJ1-2	.	ASSSGDGRGGYT
TRBV11-2	TRBJ1-6	TRBD1	ASSRAGGPPLH
TRBV20-1	TRBJ2-7	TRBD1	SARTGGAINEQY
TRBV28	TRBJ1-5	.	ASSFWADNQPQH
TRBV7-2	TRBJ1-2	.	ASSLGEGGLYGYT
TRBV9	TRBJ2-2	.	ASSASSNVGTGELF